Listed here are 26 T cell receptor beta chains from one sample, sequenced in a study of regulatory T cells in long-lasting Graves disease. Through Arm-PCR of CDR3 regions and iRepertoire HTBI primers, TCR beta libraries were built. TCRdb independently ran MiXCR on the multiplex PCR reads; one entry per CDR3 protein. The data hold some 500,000 distinct CDR3 sequences, with roughly 14% observed a single time. Time point noted: newly diagnosed GD, antithyroid drugs for less than 3 months. Construction of the TCR library relied on RNA isolated from PBMCs. The data were also submitted as part of a second study, on T cells in Graves' hyperthyroidism and ophthalmopathy.

Specimen: peripheral blood mononuclear cells (PBMCs), collected at new diagnosis, from a patient treated with antithyroid drugs. The source is a man aged 30-40 years with Graves disease.

This clonotype was detected many times. V and J are TRBV7-6 and TRBJ2-5, with D perhaps given as TRBD1 or TRBD2 (5 bases each). In germline, CDR1 is SGHVS, CDR2 FNYEAQ. This CDR3 has 14 residues. Deletions cut 1 base from V and 5 bases from J, with 11 bases between. CDR3 DNA sequence: TGTGCCAGCAGCTTAGAAACCGAGGGGGAGACCCAGTACTTC. The encoded protein is CASSLETEGETQYF.

For this clonotype: Since a much larger clone is just one base distant, this may be a read error. The V gene is TRBV11-2, the J gene TRBJ2-2; TRBD2 might be the D (5 bases). The V gene's germline CDR1 is SGHAT and CDR2 FQNNGV. The length of the CDR3 is 13 residues. The CDR3 region is CASSLGFIGELVF. CDR3 coding DNA: TGTGCCAGCAGCTTAGGGTTCATCGGGGAGCTGGTTTTT.

This clonotype was seen ten or more times. The chain is built from TRBV5-1 and TRBJ2-7; 7 bases agree with TRBD1. The CDR3 spans 15 residues. Germline V gene data show CDR1 as SGHRS and CDR2 as YFSETQ. The V and J ends lost 0 bases and 2 bases, in that order; junction bases with no gene match: 5. As DNA, the CDR3 is TGCGCCAGCAGCTTGGGAGGGACAGAAGCCTACGAGCAGTACTTC. Translated, it gives CASSLGGTEAYEQYF.

In its sample, this clonotype was seen a few times. This sequence joins TRBV27 and TRBJ1-1; 8 nucleotides align to TRBD1. Germline CDR1 is MNHEY and CDR2 is SMNVEV (reference sequence). This CDR3 is 15 amino acids long. The ends lost 3 bases at V and 0 bases at J; junction bases unmatched: 3. The DNA of the CDR3 is TGTGCCAGCAGTTTTGGGACAGGCATGAACACTGAAGCTTTCTTT. Translating gives CASSFGTGMNTEAFF.

This clonotype was detected many times. CDR3 DNA sequence: TGTGCCAGCAGGTACGCGGAACAAGAGACCCAGTACTTC. It codes for CASRYAEQETQYF. The V call is TRBV9, the J call TRBJ2-5; D remains unclear. Germline V gene sequence: CDR1 SGDLS, CDR2 YYNGEE. The CDR3 runs to 13 residues. The V and J ends lost 5 bases and 2 bases respectively, with 10 bases between them.

This clonotype was counted only a few times. This chain links TRBV10-3 with TRBJ1-5; TRBD1 agrees at 7 bases. V was clipped by 3 bases and J by 4 bases; unmatched bases: 6. The CDR3 is 15 residues long. The germline CDR1 and CDR2 sequences are ENHRY and SYGVKD. The CDR3: CAISDPTGPNQPQHF. The CDR3 DNA follows: TGTGCCATCAGTGACCCGACAGGGCCTAATCAGCCCCAGCATTTT.

This clonotype was seen at least ten times. The rearrangement links TRBV29-1 to TRBJ2-7; TRBD2 matches at 8 bases. This CDR3 is 14 amino acids long. The J segment lost 0 bases and the V segment lost 3 bases, leaving 4 bases of the junction unmatched. Germline values: CDR1 SQVTM, CDR2 ANQGSEA. The CDR3: CSVESGTSSYEQYF. CDR3 in DNA: TGCAGCGTTGAGTCCGGGACTAGCTCCTACGAGCAGTACTTC.

This clonotype was seen a few times. The rearrangement joins TRBV19 to TRBJ1-5; maybe TRBD1 (5 bases). V dropped 5 bases and J dropped 5 bases, with 13 bases sitting between them. Germline CDR1 reads LNHDA; CDR2 reads SQIVND (reference sequence). This CDR3 has 14 amino acids. CDR3 sequence: CASSDGGAYQPQHF. In DNA form, the CDR3 reads TGTGCCAGTAGTGATGGGGGTGCCTATCAGCCCCAGCATTTT.

Regarding this clonotype: Its ends do not fully match the called genes, so a read error is possible. This rearrangement joins TRBV2 to TRBJ1-2; 12 nucleotides match TRBD1. The CDR3 is 13 residues long. Per germline, CDR1 SNHLY and CDR2 FYNNEI. The CDR3 coding sequence is TGCGCCAGCAGCCGGGACAGGGGGCGCGGCTACACCTTC. Protein sequence: CASSRDRGRGYTF.

This rearrangement joins TRBV7-9 to TRBJ2-7; 8 nucleotides match TRBD1. Per germline, CDR1 SEHNR and CDR2 FQNEAQ (reference sequence). V trimming: 5 bases; J trimming: 4 bases; junction bases outside the gene matches: 7. CDR3 length: 14 residues. Here the CDR3 reads CASSADRATYEQYF. CDR3 coding DNA: TGTGCCAGCAGCGCGGACAGGGCTACATACGAGCAGTACTTC.

Turning to this clonotype: This sequence may be a read error, since a much larger clone differs from it by one base. The V call is TRBV7-9, the J call TRBJ2-7; possible D gene TRBD2, 6 bases. The CDR3 consists of 20 residues. V shed 1 base and J shed 7 bases, with 32 bases lying between them. Looked up from germline, CDR1 is SEHNR and CDR2 is FQNEAQ (reference sequence). DNA of the CDR3: TGTGCCAGCAGCTTAGTTATGTTGGGCGGGATTAGAGCCTCCTACAATGAGCAGTACTTC. It encodes CASSLVMLGGIRASYNEQYF.

This clonotype has ten or more counts. The chain combines TRBV2 with TRBJ2-1; 10 bases are a match to TRBD2. CDR3 length equals 14 residues. Trimming at V came to 4 bases and at J to 6 bases, leaving 3 bases not matched to a gene. Germline lookup yields CDR1 SNHLY and CDR2 FYNNEI. CDR3 sequence (DNA): TGTGCCAGCAGTGGACTAGCGGGTGCCAATGAGCAGTTCTTC. Its translation is CASSGLAGANEQFF.

This clonotype was seen at least ten times. The chain couples TRBV6-5 to TRBJ1-2, with D hard to call. V gave up 4 bases and J gave up 4 bases, with 13 bases separating them. The CDR3 sequence is 14 residues long. From germline, CDR1 is MNHEY and CDR2 SVGAGI. CDR3 coding DNA: TGTGCCAGCAGTTCCGCGGTCACCACCTATGGCTACACCTTC. As protein: CASSSAVTTYGYTF.

This sequence joins TRBV6-2 or TRBV6-3 and TRBJ2-6; perhaps TRBD1 as D (6 bases). CDR1 and CDR2 from the germline V gene are MNHEY and SVGEGT. The CDR3 has 16 residues. Deletions cut 4 bases from V and 0 bases from J, with 10 bases between. The CDR3 sequence is CASSSQGNSGANVLTF. The CDR3 DNA sequence: TGTGCCAGCAGTTCACAGGGAAACTCTGGGGCCAACGTCCTGACTTTC.

This rearrangement joins TRBV6-2 or TRBV6-3 to TRBJ2-2; TRBD2 agrees at 12 bases. This CDR3 comprises 19 residues. The J segment lost 4 bases and the V segment lost 3 bases, leaving 12 bases of the junction unmatched. Germline CDR1 and CDR2: MNHEY and SVGEGT. CDR3 sequence (DNA): TGTGCCAGCAGTTATACTAGCGGGGGGTATGGGGGATTCACCGGGGAGCTGTTTTTT. Translating gives CASSYTSGGYGGFTGELFF.

This clonotype turned up a few times. The V gene is TRBV6-4, the J gene TRBJ2-3; no clear D gene. Trimming stripped 6 bases from V and 0 bases from J, with 7 bases between. This CDR3 is built from 13 residues. CDR1 is MRHNA, CDR2 SNTAGT, per germline. This chain's CDR3 is CASRRASTDTQYF. The CDR3, as DNA: TGTGCCAGCAGAAGAGCCAGCACAGATACGCAGTATTTT.

This clonotype occurred many times. The chain has TRBV7-8 and TRBJ1-3, with a tentative D call TRBD1 (5 bases). V lost 2 bases to trimming and J lost 4 bases, with 9 bases between them. In germline, CDR1 is SGHVS, CDR2 FQNEAQ. CDR3 length: 14 residues. CDR3 in DNA: TGTGCCAGCAGCTTAAGGGGTTCGGGAAACACCATATATTTT. Its translation is CASSLRGSGNTIYF.

This clonotype has ten or more counts. The V gene is TRBV10-3, the J gene TRBJ1-1; 7 bases agree with TRBD1. Germline trimming cut 5 bases from V and 5 bases from J; bases unmatched to any gene: 5. Germline V gene data show CDR1 as ENHRY and CDR2 as SYGVKD. This CDR3 is 13 amino acids long. The CDR3 loop is CAISQTGLTEAFF. The CDR3, as DNA: TGTGCCATCAGTCAGACAGGGTTAACTGAAGCTTTCTTT.

This clonotype was observed many times. This chain links TRBV2 with TRBJ2-1; no clear D. CDR1 is SNHLY, CDR2 FYNNEI, per germline. This CDR3 region has 12 residues. V was shortened by 10 bases and J by 10 bases, with 17 bases between the two germline ends. CDR3 loop: CAIHKFYGEQFF. CDR3 nucleotide sequence: TGTGCCATCCACAAGTTTTATGGGGAGCAGTTCTTC.

The table lists this clonotype with a few counts. The rearrangement joins TRBV20-1 to TRBJ1-3; D not certain. The germline V gene has CDR1 DFQATT and CDR2 SNEGSKA (reference sequence). Trimming removed 2 bases from V and 3 bases from J, with 11 bases in between. This CDR3 has 14 residues. The CDR3 bases are TGCAGTGCTAGATTGCGCGACGGTGGAAACACCATATATTTT. It is translated as CSARLRDGGNTIYF.

This clonotype was observed many times. The chain carries TRBV2 and TRBJ2-5; D gene unclear. Trimming pared 4 bases from V and 5 bases from J, leaving 8 bases between. The CDR3 totals 12 residues. Germline values: CDR1 SNHLY, CDR2 FYNNEI. This CDR3 reads CASSVYLETQYF. The CDR3 bases are TGTGCCAGCAGTGTTTACCTGGAGACCCAGTACTTC.

As for this clonotype: Just one base apart from a much larger clone, this may be a read error. The chain links TRBV18 to TRBJ1-1; perhaps TRBD1 as D (5 bases). This CDR3 has 13 residues. Germline assignment: CDR1 KGHSH and CDR2 LQKENI. Deletions cut 1 base from V and 11 bases from J, with 14 bases between. In nucleotides, the CDR3 is TGTGCCAGCTCACCACAGGGACCAGGTGTGGCTTTCTTT. Translation: CASSPQGPGVAFF.

This clonotype was found many times. The V call is TRBV20-1, the J call TRBJ2-3; TRBD1 matches at 10 bases. V dropped 4 bases and J dropped 6; count of bases not matched to a gene: 4. Germline V gene data show CDR1 as DFQATT and CDR2 as SNEGSKA (reference sequence). This CDR3 is 13 amino acids long. CDR3 coding DNA: TGCAGTGCTAAGACAGGGGGCAGGGATACGCAGTATTTT. Translated: CSAKTGGRDTQYF.

Many counts were recorded for this clonotype. The J gene is TRBJ2-5, the V gene TRBV20-1; TRBD2 matches 8 bases. CDR3 size: 16 residues. J lost 4 bases, V lost 3 bases, and 13 bases had no gene match. Per germline, CDR1 DFQATT and CDR2 SNEGSKA (reference sequence). In DNA form, the CDR3 reads TGCAGTGCTAGTGGCGCGGGAGGTACAGGAGGAGAGACCCAGTACTTC. Translated: CSASGAGGTGGETQYF.

This clonotype was seen ten or more times. J is TRBJ2-7 and V is TRBV20-1, with no clear D. V was shortened by 3 bases and J by 5 bases, with 11 bases between the two germline ends. The CDR3 has 12 amino acids. Germline V gene data show CDR1 as DFQATT and CDR2 as SNEGSKA (reference sequence). In DNA, the CDR3 is TGCAGTGCTAGTCCGGGTTACGACGAGCAGTACTTC. Its translation is CSASPGYDEQYF.

This clonotype appeared many times. The chain recombines TRBV6-5 with TRBJ1-2; D is unresolved. This CDR3 spans 13 amino acids. Germline V gene data show CDR1 as MNHEY and CDR2 as SVGAGI. Between the trimmed V and J ends, which lost 4 bases and 2 bases, there was a span of 8 bases. The CDR3 sequence: CASSLDDNYGYTF. The CDR3 DNA reads as TGTGCCAGCAGTTTGGACGACAACTATGGCTACACCTTC.